This TCR beta chain came from a study of identifying expanded T cells in peripheral blood. Details on this clone: Its antigen remains unknown.

Healthy donors had no documented immune events, such as infections, while sampled. Study-level points and caveats: Across healthy donors, higher total template counts meant significantly greater roughly 2-week count variance.

Some clones are missing from TCRdb's copy, which holds only in-frame ones; the method was immunoSEQ multiplex PCR. The data show some 72,000 clones, approximately 87% seen once. The CDR3 is 15 amino acids. Germline V gives CDR1 MNHNY, CDR2 SVGAGI (reference sequence). V lost 5 bases and J 8 bases, leaving 21 bases between the germline ends. J is TRBJ1-2 and V is TRBV6-6; possibly TRBD1 for D (5 bases). Source material: blood. This TCR came from a person aged 18 to 75 in good health. The CDR3: CASSSRPGGGYGYTF. DNA of the CDR3: TGTGCCAGCAGTAGTCGTCCGGGGGGAGGTTACGGCTACACCTTC.